What follows describes a single T cell receptor (beta chain). The data stem from a study of siplizumab effects on memory and regulatory T cells. Here immunoSEQ multiplex PCR was the method, and the copy in TCRdb shows in-frame clones only, minus some. The sample has 100,000 or so clones, roughly 93% seen once. The source material was non-Treg CD4+ T cells sorted from blood. This sequence was found in a human donor in good health.

The CDR3 reads CASSFLAGSSTDTQYF. The CDR3 DNA is TGCGCCAGCAGCTTCCTAGCGGGGTCGAGCACAGATACGCAGTATTTT. The genes are TRBV5-1 and TRBJ2-3; 9 nucleotides line up with TRBD2. This CDR3 is 16 amino acids long. J lost 0 bases, V lost 2 bases, and 4 bases had no gene match. Germline lookup yields CDR1 SGHRS and CDR2 YFSETQ.